Below, 14 T cell receptor beta chains from the same sample are listed, as sequenced in a study of T cells in women clearing cervical HPV infection. Generated by immunoSEQ multiplex PCR, the TCRdb table keeps only in-frame clones and is missing some. This table lists roughly 22,000 clones. Specimen: blood buffy coat. Source of these receptors: a woman between 18 and 75 years old with a cervical HPV16 infection that either progressed to CIN3+ or cleared (not recorded which).

Comment on this clone: The read stops 3 residues short of the end of the CDR3; the missing end is completed from the germline J gene. The chain carries TRBV4-1 and TRBJ2-3, with TRBD2 matching 10 bases. In germline, CDR1 is MGHRA, CDR2 YSYEKL. After removal of 4 bases from V and 7 bases from J, the junction contained 5 bases not matched to a gene. The CDR3 is 14 amino acids. Here the CDR3 reads CASSLAGGLHTQYF. The sequenced CDR3 bases are TGCGCCAGCAGCCTAGCGGGAGGTCTCCATACG.

A note on this clone: The read ends 3 residues early relative to the CDR3; the germline J gene fills the gap. The chain has TRBV7-9 and TRBJ1-1; 8 bases match TRBD1. The CDR3 has 14 residues. CDR1 and CDR2 from the germline V gene are SEHNR and FQNEAQ (reference sequence). V shed 3 bases and J 1 base; nucleotides not matched to a gene: 1. CDR3 sequence reads: CASSFGQGNTEAFF. The CDR3 DNA, read in part, is TGTGCCAGCAGCTTCGGACAGGGGAACACTGAA.

A remark on this clone: The observed sequence ends 3 residues before the CDR3 terminus, with the missing tail filled in from the germline J gene. The chain combines TRBV15 with TRBJ2-3; TRBD2 is a possible D gene (5 bases). Germline V lookup: CDR1 LNHNV, CDR2 YYDKDF (reference sequence). Trimming cost V 1 base and J 2 bases, with 19 bases left between them. This CDR3 is built from 18 residues. The CDR3 loop is CATSRGVSAIQNTDTQYF. CDR3 DNA, as far as it was read: TGTGCCACCAGCAGAGGGGTTAGCGCGATCCAGAACACAGATACG.

To note about this clone: The CDR3 extends 3 residues past the end of the read, so its final part is completed from the germline J gene. The chain has TRBV13 and TRBJ1-4; maybe TRBD1 (5 bases). CDR1 and CDR2 from the germline V gene are PRHDT and FYEKMQ (reference sequence). CDR3 length: 16 residues. CDR3 bases read: TGTGCCAGCAGCTTGTTTGCGGGGGAAGTTTATTCACCA. Amino acid sequence: CASSLFAGEVYSP. The CDR3, in full, reads CASSLFAGEVYSPLFF.

Worth noting for this clone: The read terminates 3 residues ahead of where the CDR3 ends, so the germline J gene completes it. The rearrangement joins TRBV19 to TRBJ1-4; D is ambiguous. The CDR3 has 15 amino acids. The germline gives CDR1 LNHDA, CDR2 SQIVND (reference sequence). Trimming removed 6 bases from V and 5 bases from J, with 16 bases in between. The chain's CDR3 is CASRPGGHRNEKLFF. The CDR3 bases that were read are TGTGCCAGTAGGCCGGGCGGGCACCGAAATGAAAAA.

Points on this clone: The observed sequence ends 3 residues before the CDR3 terminus, with the missing tail filled in from the germline J gene. The rearrangement links TRBV6-2 or TRBV6-3 to TRBJ2-7; tentatively, D is TRBD2 (5 bases). V lost 6 bases and J lost 3, with 18 bases in between. The germline CDR1 and CDR2 sequences are MNHEY and SVGEGT. The CDR3 runs to 15 residues. CDR3: CASSLGLAANYEQYF. CDR3 bases read: TGTGCCAGCAGCCTCGGACTGGCAGCCAACTACGAG.

As regards this clone: With the read ending 3 residues before the CDR3 end, the germline J gene is used to fill in that end. This chain uses TRBV5-6 with TRBJ1-4; TRBD1 matches at 9 bases. Germline V gene lookup returns CDR1 SGHDT and CDR2 YYEEEE. J lost 4 bases, V lost 6 bases, and 7 bases had no gene match. The CDR3 runs 15 residues. The CDR3 sequence: CASIFSGQGNEKLFF. The sequenced CDR3 bases are TGTGCCAGCATCTTCTCGGGACAGGGTAATGAAAAA.

The CDR3 spells CASGSGQGVETQYF. The CDR3 DNA, read in part, is TGTGCTAGTGGTTCGGGACAGGGCGTAGAGACG. The chain carries TRBV12-5 and TRBJ2-3; 9 nucleotides line up with TRBD1. With the read ending 3 residues before the CDR3 end, the germline J gene is used to fill in that end. CDR3 length equals 14 residues. Germline-derived CDR1 and CDR2 are LGHNT and FRNRAP.

The CDR3 sequence is CASSLSDSSRDEQFF. CDR3 DNA, as far as it was read: TGCGCCAGCAGCTTGTCTGATTCTTCAAGGGATGAG. The genes are TRBV5-1 and TRBJ2-1; no clear D. The sequenced fragment ends 3 residues before the CDR3 boundary, so the rest is inferred from the germline J gene. The V end lost 1 base, the J end lost 8 bases, and 16 bases lay between the germline ends. The germline V gene has CDR1 SGHRS and CDR2 YFSETQ. There are 15 residues in the CDR3.

As regards this clone: Coverage ceases 3 residues before the CDR3 finishes, and the germline J gene fills in the end. Within the sample, other DNA sequences also encode this same CDR3. This chain links TRBV5-1 with TRBJ1-2, with D perhaps TRBD1 (5 bases). This CDR3 is built from 15 residues. Germline V gene data show CDR1 as SGHRS and CDR2 as YFSETQ. The CDR3 DNA, read in part, is TGCGCCAGCAGCTGGGAACTAGCGGCAGTTGGGACC. It is translated as CASSWELAAVGT. The entire CDR3 protein reads CASSWELAAVGTYTF.

On this clone itself: From the germline J gene comes the end of the CDR3, since the read stops 3 residues before it. The chain carries TRBV7-9 and TRBJ1-5; 7 nucleotides align to TRBD1. The V and J ends lost 5 bases and 5 bases, in that order; junction bases with no gene match: 9. The CDR3 runs 15 residues. Germline V gene lookup returns CDR1 SEHNR and CDR2 FQNEAQ (reference sequence). The CDR3: CASSQGQAWDQPQHF. CDR3 bases read: TGTGCCAGCAGCCAAGGACAGGCCTGGGATCAGCCC.

On this clone itself: Read sequence stops 3 residues before the CDR3 end, and the germline J gene provides the missing end. V usage is TRBV25-1 and J usage is TRBJ2-2, with D possibly TRBD2 on 5 matching bases. The CDR3 length is 14 residues. Germline V gene sequence: CDR1 MGHDK, CDR2 SYGVNS. V lost 3 bases and J lost 5, with 10 bases in between. The CDR3: CASSDHSDTGELFF. The part of the CDR3 DNA that was read is TGTGCCAGCAGTGACCATAGCGATACCGGGGAG.

CDR3 DNA (partial): TGTGCCAGCAAGGCGGGGACTAGCGGGGCAGATACG. It codes for CASKAGTSGADT. From start to end, the CDR3 is CASKAGTSGADTQYF. This chain uses TRBV14 with TRBJ2-3; TRBD2 matches at 13 bases. The DNA ends 3 residues before the CDR3 does, and the rest of the CDR3 is filled in from the germline J gene. CDR3 length equals 15 residues. Germline assignment: CDR1 SGHDN and CDR2 FVKESK. Trimming at V came to 7 bases and at J to 4 bases, leaving 5 bases not matched to a gene.

Concerning this clone: The sequenced fragment ends 3 residues before the CDR3 boundary, so the rest is inferred from the germline J gene. This chain joins TRBV18 and TRBJ2-3; D is perhaps TRBD2 (5 bases). CDR3 length equals 15 residues. The germline gives CDR1 KGHSH, CDR2 LQKENI. The part of the CDR3 DNA that was read is TGTGCCAGCTCACCAGGGCCCTCTGGAGGTCAGCCG. Protein sequence: CASSPGPSGGQP. The CDR3, in full, reads CASSPGPSGGQPQYF.